The next 6 T cell receptor beta chains were all read from a single sample in a study of CD4 T cells in relation to SARS-CoV-2 and coronaviruses. Here immunoSEQ multiplex PCR was the method, and the copy in TCRdb shows in-frame clones only, minus some. The repertoire holds around 23,000 clones, with more than 60% as singletons. These TCRs are of unknown antigen specificity. Before the COVID-19 pandemic, during about 2010-2018, CD4+ T cells were taken from unexposed donors. Isolation of CD4+ T cells took place after about 9 days in culture. Sequencing was carried out using CD4+ T cells from PBMCs, cultured in vitro. The receptors originated from a human donor in good health.

The chain combines TRBV19 with TRBJ1-4; the match to TRBD1 covers 7 bases. V was clipped by 2 bases and J by 10 bases; unmatched bases: 16. The germline CDR1 and CDR2 sequences are LNHDA and SQIVND (reference sequence). This CDR3 has 17 residues. CDR3 bases: TGTGCCAGTAGTATACAGCTGACAGGGTCAGCTAGTGGAAAACTGTTTTTT. Translation: CASSIQLTGSASGKLFF.

This clone was seen more than once but under ten times. The chain joins TRBV5-1 to TRBJ1-6; no firm D call. The CDR3 spans 16 residues. Germline assignment: CDR1 SGHRS and CDR2 YFSETQ. Trimming took off 4 bases at V and 0 bases at J, with 11 bases between the two ends. The DNA for the CDR3 is TGCGCCAGCAGCCAAACACAAGACTCCTATAATTCACCCCTCCACTTT. Protein sequence: CASSQTQDSYNSPLHF.

The chain has TRBV7-8 and TRBJ1-5; D is undetermined. This CDR3 has 13 amino acids. Trimming removed 3 bases from V and 6 bases from J, with 9 bases in between. Per germline, CDR1 SGHVS and CDR2 FQNEAQ. The CDR3 coding sequence is TGTGCCAGCAGCTTTTCCCCTTTTCAGCCCCAGCATTTT. It codes for CASSFSPFQPQHF.

This clone was observed a handful of times. The rearrangement uses TRBV12-3 or TRBV12-4 and TRBJ1-2; no definite D call. Trimming took off 3 bases at V and 8 bases at J, with 10 bases between the two ends. CDR3 length: 12 amino acids. CDR3 nucleotide sequence: TGTGCCAGCAGTTTCGTGGGAAAAGGCTACACCTTC. Protein: CASSFVGKGYTF.

The chain couples TRBV4-1 to TRBJ1-1; D may be TRBD1 (5 bases). Germline V gives CDR1 MGHRA, CDR2 YSYEKL. V dropped 6 bases and J dropped 3 bases, with 17 bases sitting between them. This CDR3 spans 15 amino acids. The CDR3 DNA sequence: TGCGCCAGCAGGGACGGGACGTTGGAACACACTGAAGCTTTCTTT. The encoded protein is CASRDGTLEHTEAFF.

This chain joins TRBV4-1 and TRBJ2-1, with 7 bases fitting TRBD1. This CDR3 contains 14 residues. After removal of 5 bases from V and 5 bases from J, the junction contained 6 bases not matched to a gene. In germline, CDR1 is MGHRA, CDR2 YSYEKL. CDR3 amino acids: CASSTWDSNNEQFF. In DNA, the CDR3 is TGCGCCAGCAGCACTTGGGACAGCAACAATGAGCAGTTCTTC.